This note documents a single T cell receptor beta chain sequence. The V and J ends lost 3 bases and 2 bases respectively, with 11 bases between them. The CDR3 is 15 residues long. The germline V gene encodes CDR1 SGHAT and CDR2 FQNNGV. This entry belongs to a study of cytomegalovirus exposure and HLA in healthy donors. PCR amplification relied on 60 Vbeta primers (plus 13 Jbeta primers). Here immunoSEQ multiplex PCR was the method, and the copy in TCRdb shows in-frame clones only, minus some. The profile shows 150,000 or so clones, around three quarters of them singletons. Sample: PBMCs. J is TRBJ2-1 and V is TRBV11-2, with a possible D match to TRBD2 (5 bases). The origin of this receptor is a woman aged 50 to 60 in good health and CMV-seropositive. CDR3 sequence reads: CASSFHPGAYNEQFF. CDR3 sequence (DNA): TGTGCCAGCAGCTTTCATCCCGGGGCCTACAATGAGCAGTTCTTC.